This T cell receptor (beta chain) was sequenced during a study of blood T cells in healthy people across ages (dated by TCRdb to 2014 to 2015). Concerning the study at large: In model experiments, template switching captured roughly one uniquely barcoded TCR beta cDNA molecule for every two T cells. Age-related changes in TCR beta repertoire diversity were measured in the study by deep sequencing normalized with unique cDNA molecular identifiers. Four age groups were formed from the donors: young (average roughly 15 years), middle-aged (approximately 40), aged (about 62) and long-lived (around 82). Donors of different ages were randomly distributed across sequencing lanes to avoid experimental bias. Using the same blood draw, the study looked at two additional independent replicas of 1 million unique cDNA reads for two donors, one aged 18 to 30 and the other aged 80 or older.

There are 15 amino acids in the CDR3, from cysteine to phenylalanine inclusive. The CDR3 DNA has 45 bases and is translated from base 1. CDR1 and CDR2, looked up from the germline V gene, are SGHAT and FQNNGV. The paper as a whole reports these results and caveats: Because donor CMV infection status was unknown, age-related changes in expanded clonotypes were potentially confounded. Estimates of total diversity based on one million sequenced T cells were regarded as lower bounds and as underestimates. Since profiling was done on bulk unsorted PBMCs, naive and antigen-experienced compartments could not be conclusively compared. The long-lived group showed more naive CD4+ T cells, fewer expanded clones and increased TCR diversity than the aged group, suggesting age selection. There was a strong correlation between observed TCR beta diversity and the percentage of naive T cells measured by flow cytometry. Observed TCR beta diversity per million T cells fell roughly linearly with age, and a significant reduction was already apparent by age roughly 40.

Library method: 5' RACE. A second PCR of roughly 6 to 11 cycles was run with a J-beta primer mix and a sample-barcoded 5' primer. Each TCR beta cDNA molecule received a unique molecular identifier from a template-switch 5' adaptor carrying 12 random nucleotides. At least 3 million CDR3-containing paired-end reads were obtained from each sample. The Mint cDNA synthesis kit, primed by a TRBC-specific oligonucleotide, was used to synthesize first-strand cDNA from all RNA. Following uracil-DNA glycosylase treatment, a first 18-cycle PCR with universal primers M1SS and BC2_uni_R was performed on all cDNA. From the authors' description of their analysis: For normalization, 1 million high-quality reads, each with a distinct molecular identifier, were randomly selected from each sample. Instead of being binned into consensus sequences, reads that shared molecular identifiers were thrown out. MiTCR, run with a Q25 quality threshold and the strictest error-elimination algorithm, handled CDR3 identification, clonotype clustering and error correction. Lower-bound total TCR beta diversity was estimated with a nonparametric unseen species model using Euler transformation. TCRdb reanalyzed the raw reads on its own, using fastp at Q25 for trimming and MiXCR for clone calling, and kept in-frame beta chains. One record per CDR3 amino acid sequence lists the most common genes and DNA. The V and J calls were not made by the authors but by TCRdb's processing. The sample yields 1.5 million to 2 million distinct CDR3 sequences; around 42% were counted once. More than 20% of the sample lies in the top ten.

As regards this clonotype: There is no known antigen for this receptor. No much larger clonotype is one base removed from it; base qualities were not supplied.

Donors were under 40 systemically healthy Caucasian individuals from Russia aged about 6 to 100 years. Around 10 milliliters of peripheral blood were collected from each donor into EDTA-treated Vacutainer tubes. PBMCs were isolated by Ficoll-Paque density-gradient centrifugation, with at least 6 million obtained per sample. Trizol reagent was used to extract total RNA from PBMCs, with at least 5.5 micrograms per sample. Naive CD45RAhigh/CD27high T cell percentages were measured by flow cytometry on a PBMC aliquot from every donor. Recombination joined TRBV11-2 with TRBJ2-4; TRBD1 lines up with 9 middle nucleotides. Matching the DNA end better, TRBJ2-7 makes the J call doubtful. The sequence derives from a human donor in good health. Sequenced: blood. The CDR3 protein: CASSSLGTGKGEQYF. The DNA sequence is as follows: TGTGCCAGCAGCTCGTTAGGGACAGGGAAAGGCGAGCAGTACTTC.